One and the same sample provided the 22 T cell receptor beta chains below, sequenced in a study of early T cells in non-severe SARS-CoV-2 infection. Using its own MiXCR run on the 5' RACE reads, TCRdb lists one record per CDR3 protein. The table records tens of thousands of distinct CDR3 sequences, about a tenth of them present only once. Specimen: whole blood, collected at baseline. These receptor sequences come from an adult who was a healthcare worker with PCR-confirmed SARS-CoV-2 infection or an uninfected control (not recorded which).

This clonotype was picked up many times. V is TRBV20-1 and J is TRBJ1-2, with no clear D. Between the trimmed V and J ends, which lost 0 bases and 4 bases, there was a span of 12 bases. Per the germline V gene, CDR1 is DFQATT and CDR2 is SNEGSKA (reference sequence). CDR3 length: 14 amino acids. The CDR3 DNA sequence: TGCAGTGCTAGAGAAGTAGGCGGGTTCTATGGCTACACCTTC. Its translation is CSAREVGGFYGYTF.

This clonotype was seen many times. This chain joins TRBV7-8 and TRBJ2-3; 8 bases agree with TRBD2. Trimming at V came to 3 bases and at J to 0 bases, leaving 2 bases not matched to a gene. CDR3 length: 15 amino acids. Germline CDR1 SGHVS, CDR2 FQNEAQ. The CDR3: CASSFRGGSTDTQYF. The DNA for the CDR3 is TGTGCCAGCAGCTTCCGGGGGGGAAGCACAGATACGCAGTATTTT.

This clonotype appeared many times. The CDR3 DNA sequence: TGCAGTGCCCCTTGGGGCTACAATGAGCAGTTCTTC. It specifies CSAPWGYNEQFF. The rearrangement joins TRBV20-1 to TRBJ2-1; D uncertain. The CDR3 runs to 12 residues. Germline CDR1 DFQATT, CDR2 SNEGSKA (reference sequence). V was clipped by 6 bases and J by 3 bases, with 9 bases between them.

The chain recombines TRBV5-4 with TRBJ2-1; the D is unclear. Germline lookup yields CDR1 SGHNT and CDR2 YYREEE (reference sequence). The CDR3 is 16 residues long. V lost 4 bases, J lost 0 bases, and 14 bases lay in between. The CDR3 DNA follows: TGTGCCAGCAGCCCCGATATGCAAAACTCCTACAATGAGCAGTTCTTC. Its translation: CASSPDMQNSYNEQFF.

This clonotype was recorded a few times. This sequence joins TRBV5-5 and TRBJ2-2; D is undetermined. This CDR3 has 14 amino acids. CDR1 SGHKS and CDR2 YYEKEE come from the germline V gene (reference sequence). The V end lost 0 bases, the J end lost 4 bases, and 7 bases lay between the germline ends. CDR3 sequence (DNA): TGTGCCAGCAGCTTGGATGGCGTCACCGGGGAGCTGTTTTTT. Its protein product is CASSLDGVTGELFF.

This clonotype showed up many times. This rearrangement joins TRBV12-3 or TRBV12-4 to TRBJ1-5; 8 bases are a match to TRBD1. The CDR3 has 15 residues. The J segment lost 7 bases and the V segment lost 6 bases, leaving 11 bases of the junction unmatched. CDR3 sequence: CASSLDRGGIQPQHF. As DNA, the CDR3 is TGTGCCAGCAGCCTTGACAGGGGAGGAATCCAGCCCCAGCATTTT.

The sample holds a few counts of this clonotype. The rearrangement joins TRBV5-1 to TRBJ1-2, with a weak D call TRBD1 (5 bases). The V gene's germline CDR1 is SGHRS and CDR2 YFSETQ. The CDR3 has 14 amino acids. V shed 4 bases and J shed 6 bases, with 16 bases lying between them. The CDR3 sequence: CASSLTRQPDGYTF. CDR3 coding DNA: TGCGCCAGCAGCCTTACCCGACAGCCCGATGGCTACACCTTC.

CDR3 coding DNA: TGTGCCAGCAGCGGAGGGCCAGGGTCGAATGAAAAACTGTTTTTT. This gives the protein CASSGGPGSNEKLFF. The J gene is TRBJ1-4, the V gene TRBV11-2; TRBD1 might be the D (5 bases). This CDR3 is built from 15 residues. V gave up 5 bases and J gave up 5 bases, with 15 bases separating them. Germline CDR1 SGHAT, CDR2 FQNNGV.

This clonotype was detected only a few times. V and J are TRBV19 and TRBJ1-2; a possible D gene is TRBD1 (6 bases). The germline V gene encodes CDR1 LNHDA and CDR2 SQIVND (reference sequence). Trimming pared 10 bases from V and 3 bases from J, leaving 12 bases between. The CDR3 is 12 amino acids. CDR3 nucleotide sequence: TGTGCCATACAGGGTCCGGACTATGGCTACACCTTC. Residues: CAIQGPDYGYTF.

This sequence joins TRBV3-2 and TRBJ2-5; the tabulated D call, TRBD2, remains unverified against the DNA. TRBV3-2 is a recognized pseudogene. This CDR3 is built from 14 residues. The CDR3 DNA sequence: TGTGCCAGCAGAAGCGGACTGTATCAAGAGACCCAGTACTTC. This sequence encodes CASRSGLYQETQYF.

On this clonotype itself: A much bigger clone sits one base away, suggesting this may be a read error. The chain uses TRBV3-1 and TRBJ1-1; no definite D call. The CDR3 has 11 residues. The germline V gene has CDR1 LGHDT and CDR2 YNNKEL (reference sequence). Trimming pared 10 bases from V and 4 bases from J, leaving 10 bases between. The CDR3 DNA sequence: TGTGCCACCAGGAGTAGCACTGAAGCTTTCTTT. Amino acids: CATRSSTEAFF.

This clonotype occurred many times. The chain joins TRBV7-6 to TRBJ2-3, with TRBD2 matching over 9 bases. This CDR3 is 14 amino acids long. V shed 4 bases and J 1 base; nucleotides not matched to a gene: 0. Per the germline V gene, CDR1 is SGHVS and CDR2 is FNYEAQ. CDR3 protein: CASSSSGGTDTQYF. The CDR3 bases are TGTGCCAGCAGCTCTAGCGGGGGCACAGATACGCAGTATTTT.

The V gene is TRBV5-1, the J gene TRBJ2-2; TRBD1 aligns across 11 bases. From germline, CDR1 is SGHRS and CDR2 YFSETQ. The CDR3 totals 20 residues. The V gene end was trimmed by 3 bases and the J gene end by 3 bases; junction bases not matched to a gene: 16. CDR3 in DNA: TGCGCCAGCAGCTATAACTCGGGACAGGGGGACCGACGTGACACCGGGGAGCTGTTTTTT. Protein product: CASSYNSGQGDRRDTGELFF. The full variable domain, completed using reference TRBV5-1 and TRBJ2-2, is KAGVTQTPRYLIKTRGQQVTLSCSPISGHRSVSWYQQTPGQGLQFLFEYFSETQRNKGNFPGRFSGRQFSNSRSEMNVSTLELGDSALYLCASSYNSGQGDRRDTGELFFGEGSRLTVL.

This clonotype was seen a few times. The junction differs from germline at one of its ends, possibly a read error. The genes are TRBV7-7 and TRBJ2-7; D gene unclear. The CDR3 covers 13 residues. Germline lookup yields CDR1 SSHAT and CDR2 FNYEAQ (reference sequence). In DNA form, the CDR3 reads TGTGCTAGCAGCTTAGGACCGGAACAGGAGCAGTACTTC. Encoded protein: CASSLGPEQEQYF.

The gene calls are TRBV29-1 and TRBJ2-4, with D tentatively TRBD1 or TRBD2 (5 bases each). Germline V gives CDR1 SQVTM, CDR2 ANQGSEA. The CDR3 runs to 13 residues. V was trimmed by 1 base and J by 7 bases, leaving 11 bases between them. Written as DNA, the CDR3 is TGCAGCGTTGAAGGTGTTTGGGGGAACATTCAGTACTTC. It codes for CSVEGVWGNIQYF. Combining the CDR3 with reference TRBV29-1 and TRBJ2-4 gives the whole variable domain SAVISQKPSRDICQRGTSLTIQCQVDSQVTMMFWYRQQPGQSLTLIATANQGSEATYESGFVIDKFPISRPNLTFSTLTVSNMSPEDSSIYLCSVEGVWGNIQYFGAGTRLSVL.

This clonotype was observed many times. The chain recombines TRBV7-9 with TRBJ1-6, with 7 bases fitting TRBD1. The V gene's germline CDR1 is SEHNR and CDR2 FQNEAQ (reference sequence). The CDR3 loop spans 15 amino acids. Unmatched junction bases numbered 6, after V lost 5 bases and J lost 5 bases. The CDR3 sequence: CASSTWDSNNSPLHF. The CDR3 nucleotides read TGTGCCAGCAGCACCTGGGACAGCAATAATTCACCCCTCCACTTT.

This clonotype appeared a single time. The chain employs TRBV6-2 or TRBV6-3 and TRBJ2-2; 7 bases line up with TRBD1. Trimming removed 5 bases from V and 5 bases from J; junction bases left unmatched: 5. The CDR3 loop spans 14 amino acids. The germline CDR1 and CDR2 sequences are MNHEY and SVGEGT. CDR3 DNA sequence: TGTGCCAGCAGTCGACAGGGAAGTACCGGGGAGCTGTTTTTT. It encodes CASSRQGSTGELFF.

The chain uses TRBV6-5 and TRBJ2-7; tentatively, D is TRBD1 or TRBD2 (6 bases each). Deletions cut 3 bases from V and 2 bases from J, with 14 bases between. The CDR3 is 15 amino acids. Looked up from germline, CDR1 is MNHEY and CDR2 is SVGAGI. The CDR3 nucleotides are TGTGCCAGCAGTTATGGGGTAGGGGGGACCTACGAGCAGTACTTC. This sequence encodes CASSYGVGGTYEQYF.

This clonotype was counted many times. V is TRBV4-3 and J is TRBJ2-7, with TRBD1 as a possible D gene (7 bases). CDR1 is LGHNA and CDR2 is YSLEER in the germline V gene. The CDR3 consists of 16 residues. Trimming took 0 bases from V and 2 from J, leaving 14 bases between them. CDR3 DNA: TGCGCCAGCAGCCAAGAGCTGCGGGGACAGACCTACGAGCAGTACTTC. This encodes CASSQELRGQTYEQYF.

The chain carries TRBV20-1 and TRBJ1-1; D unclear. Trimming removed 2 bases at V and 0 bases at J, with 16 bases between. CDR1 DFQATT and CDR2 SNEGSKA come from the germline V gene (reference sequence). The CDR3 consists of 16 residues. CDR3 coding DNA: TGCAGTGCTAGATCCCCCTGGGCAGCTATGAACACTGAAGCTTTCTTT. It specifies CSARSPWAAMNTEAFF.

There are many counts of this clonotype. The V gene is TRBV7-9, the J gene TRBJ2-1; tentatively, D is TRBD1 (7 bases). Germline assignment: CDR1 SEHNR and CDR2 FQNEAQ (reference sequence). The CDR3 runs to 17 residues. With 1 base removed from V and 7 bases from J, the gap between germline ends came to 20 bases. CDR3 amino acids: CASSLVGRDSLRNEQFF. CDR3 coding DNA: TGTGCCAGCAGCTTAGTTGGGCGGGACAGCTTGAGGAATGAGCAGTTCTTC.

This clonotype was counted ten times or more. The CDR3 loop reads CSVDLLGGNYGYTF. CDR3 sequence (DNA): TGCAGCGTCGACCTCCTGGGGGGGAACTATGGCTACACCTTC. The chain recombines TRBV29-1 with TRBJ1-2, with TRBD1 as a possible D gene (5 bases). V lost 6 bases and J lost 2, with 16 bases in between. This CDR3 contains 14 residues. CDR1 and CDR2 (germline): SQVTM, ANQGSEA.